This T cell receptor (beta chain) was obtained from a study of pediatric ulcerative colitis. Whole-study results and caveats: A couple of rectal CDR3 clonotypes occurred in all ulcerative colitis patients. A couple of patients had blood samples with substantially reduced template counts. In rectum, acute severe colitis had expanded clones and less diversity.

CDR3 length: 14 amino acids. The germline V gene encodes CDR1 GTSNPN and CDR2 SVGIG (reference sequence). Unmatched junction bases numbered 6, after V lost 0 bases and J lost 10 bases. In this sample, this clone turned up a few times. Antigen: not known. Sequenced by immunoSEQ multiplex PCR; TCRdb stores in-frame clones only, minus some. The table shows approximately 40,000 clones, with 73% occurring only once. Rectal tissue came from one to two pinch biopsies taken at colonoscopy. The clonotype comes from a boy aged 5 to 17 with moderate ulcerative colitis. The genes are TRBV30 and TRBJ1-6; 7 nucleotides match TRBD1. The sample consisted of gut tissue. This chain's CDR3 is CAWSVGQEGSPLHF. DNA for the CDR3: TGTGCCTGGAGTGTAGGACAGGAGGGCTCACCCCTCCACTTT.